The present T cell receptor beta chain was sequenced within a study (dated by TCRdb to 2014 to 2015). Looking at the study overall: The study tested whether tumor-infiltrating Tregs in breast cancer are recruited from blood Tregs or converted in situ from other CD4+ T cell subsets. The investigation overall reported the following: The TCR gene usage of tumor memory CD4+ T cells clustered together with blood and lymph node memory CD4+ cells and with lymph node naive CD4+ cells. Validation in the larger cohort was restricted to a single TCR beta V-J rearrangement rather than whole repertoires. Among about 21 patients, around 13% of tumor Treg TRBV12-4/TRBJ1-2 sequences were shared with naive CD4+ cells, versus under 2% with blood Tregs or memory cells. The greatest overlap of tumor-infiltrating Treg TCR alpha and beta sequences was observed with tumor naive CD4+ T cells, followed by blood naive CD4+ T cells.

The library was prepared using multiplex PCR. The sample was run on an Ion Torrent PGM. For the approximately 24-patient analysis, adaptor-ligated barcode primers were used to amplify TRBV12-4/TRBJ1-2 clonotypes. TRBV12-4/TRBJ1-2 amplicons from the approximately 24-patient cohort were sequenced on the Ion Personal Genome Machine system. Concerning the study's data processing: For each of nine subset-tissue groups, sequencing data from the five patients were combined, and the groups were compared by unsupervised clustering of TCR gene usage. The Morisita-Horn index was used to calculate repertoire similarity, with shared sequences weighted according to their contribution to each repertoire. The raw public reads went through TCRdb reprocessing: fastp at Q25, MiXCR clone calling, in-frame beta chains kept. For every CDR3 protein sequence, its rows merge into one entry that carries the most common genes and DNA. The V and J calls and clone size are TCRdb's, not the authors'. The sample yields 970 or so distinct CDR3 sequences; approximately 2.6% were counted once. The ten largest clonotypes hold over 25% of the sample.

Reading from cysteine to phenylalanine, the CDR3 counts 15 amino acids. Just CDR3 DNA is preserved here, 45 bases in frame from base 1. At the junction V is shortened by 2 bases and J by 8 bases, with 18 bases in between. This clonotype is identified as medium-sized (0.01 to 0.1%). What antigen it recognizes has not been identified. Base qualities were left out, and no much larger clone turns up one base away. Cells that were CD4+CD25+CD127-/low were the ones isolated as Tregs. In a larger group of 23 breast cancer patients, a single TRBV12-4/TRBJ1-2 rearrangement was sequenced in tumor Tregs and in blood Treg, naive and memory CD4+ cells. Mononuclear cells from lymph nodes or approximately 50 ml of peripheral blood were isolated by Ficoll density gradient centrifugation. A purity exceeding 90% was confirmed by FACS for the sorted cell populations.

This clonotype was sampled from a female donor with breast cancer. The sequenced sample was Tregs sorted from blood. This chain joins TRBV12-3 or TRBV12-4 to TRBJ1-2; a tentative D match to TRBD1 spans 5 bases. The DNA sequence is as follows: TGTGCCAGCAGTTTAACAGGTGAAGGGGAGGACGGCTACACCTTC. This translates into CASSLTGEGEDGYTF.